What follows are 17 T cell receptor beta chains derived from one specimen sequenced in a study of cytomegalovirus exposure and HLA in healthy donors. Profiling relied on immunoSEQ multiplex PCR, and the TCRdb table lists in-frame clones only, not all of them. Here the sample spans roughly 150,000 clones, over 90% being singletons. Sequencing was done on a sample of PBMCs. All receptors come from a man aged 18 to 29 in good health and CMV-seropositive.

This clone was seen just once. V is TRBV28 and J is TRBJ2-1; TRBD1 agrees at 9 bases. V gave up 2 bases and J gave up 4 bases; unmatched junction bases: 3. The CDR3 runs to 15 residues. From germline, CDR1 is MDHEN and CDR2 SYDVKM. The CDR3 reads CASSLTGTGYNEQFF. The CDR3 bases are TGTGCCAGCAGTTTAACCGGGACAGGGTACAATGAGCAGTTCTTC.

V gene TRBV5-1 combines with J gene TRBJ2-1; weak D call: TRBD1 (6 bases). V gave up 4 bases and J gave up 1 base, with 15 bases separating them. The CDR3 is made up of 16 amino acids. Looked up from germline, CDR1 is SGHRS and CDR2 is YFSETQ. The CDR3 loop reads CASSLTTGASYNEQFF. CDR3 DNA sequence: TGCGCCAGCAGCCTAACGACAGGAGCATCCTACAATGAGCAGTTCTTC.

About this clone: One junction end does not reproduce the germline sequence, and a read error may be involved. The V and J genes are TRBV7-7 and TRBJ2-1; 8 nucleotides line up with TRBD2. The CDR3 extends over 17 amino acids. Per the germline V gene, CDR1 is SSHAT and CDR2 is FNYEAQ (reference sequence). The CDR3 is CASSLRPGLGTINEQFF. For the CDR3, the DNA is TGTGCTAGCAGCTTAAGACCGGGACTAGGAACAATAAATGAGCAGTTCTTC.

This chain joins TRBV6-1 and TRBJ2-7; TRBD1 aligns across 10 bases. The CDR3 runs 14 residues. CDR1 is MNHNS and CDR2 is SASEGT in the germline V gene. Trimming at V came to 2 bases and at J to 10 bases, leaving 8 bases not matched to a gene. The CDR3 DNA sequence: TGTGCCAGCAGTGAACTGGGACAGGGGAGAGGACAGTACTTC. As protein: CASSELGQGRGQYF.

The rearrangement joins TRBV5-4 to TRBJ1-1; TRBD1 aligns across 8 bases. The V segment lost 4 bases and the J segment 4 bases; nucleotides outside the gene matches: 9. The CDR3 runs to 15 residues. Germline V gene data show CDR1 as SGHNT and CDR2 as YYREEE (reference sequence). The CDR3 reads CASSTPRTGFTEAFF. Here the CDR3 DNA reads TGTGCCAGCAGCACCCCTCGGACAGGGTTCACTGAAGCTTTCTTT.

The sample holds one count of this clone. This chain joins TRBV2 and TRBJ1-2; D unclear. V was shortened by 4 bases and J by 4 bases, with 13 bases between the two germline ends. Germline V gene sequence: CDR1 SNHLY, CDR2 FYNNEI. This CDR3 comprises 14 residues. CDR3 nucleotide sequence: TGTGCCAGCAGTGTCGACAAATCAGCCTATGGCTACACCTTC. Protein: CASSVDKSAYGYTF.

The CDR3 spells CAISKQGAEQYF. CDR3 bases: TGTGCCATCAGTAAGCAGGGGGCCGAGCAGTACTTC. The chain links TRBV10-3 to TRBJ2-7, with 8 bases aligning to TRBD1. The ends lost 5 bases at V and 6 bases at J; junction bases unmatched: 3. The CDR3 contains 12 residues. In germline, CDR1 is ENHRY, CDR2 SYGVKD.

The chain uses TRBV7-6 and TRBJ2-1; 7 bases are a match to TRBD1. Germline-derived CDR1 and CDR2 are SGHVS and FNYEAQ. The ends lost 1 base at V and 11 bases at J; junction bases unmatched: 5. The CDR3 length is 13 residues. CDR3 in amino acids: CASSLVRGRKQFF. CDR3 bases: TGTGCCAGCAGCTTAGTAAGGGGGCGGAAGCAGTTCTTC.

The rearrangement joins TRBV19 to TRBJ1-2, with 7 bases that match TRBD1. The CDR3 runs 14 residues. With 6 bases clipped from V and 2 bases from J, the junction kept 6 bases outside the gene matches. Germline CDR1 and CDR2: LNHDA and SQIVND (reference sequence). The CDR3 bases are TGTGCCAGTAGCCAACAGGGGAGGAACTATGGCTACACCTTC. The encoded protein is CASSQQGRNYGYTF.

The V gene is TRBV18, the J gene TRBJ1-5; 9 positions match TRBD1. Germline V lookup: CDR1 KGHSH, CDR2 LQKENI. Trimming at V came to 0 bases and at J to 10 bases, leaving 10 bases not matched to a gene. The CDR3 runs 16 residues. CDR3 sequence (DNA): TGTGCCAGCTCACCACCGGGACAGGGAAAGGGCGGCCCCCAGCATTTT. As protein: CASSPPGQGKGGPQHF.

V and J are TRBV12-5 and TRBJ2-5, with D tentatively TRBD2 (5 bases). CDR1 is LGHNT and CDR2 is FRNRAP in the germline V gene. The CDR3 contains 15 residues. Trimming took off 5 bases at V and 3 bases at J, with 16 bases between the two ends. CDR3 region: CASGDGLDPKETQYF. The CDR3 bases are TGTGCTAGTGGTGACGGACTGGACCCTAAAGAGACCCAGTACTTC.

To note about this clone: The identical CDR3 is also encoded by other nucleotide sequences in the sample. The rearrangement links TRBV11-2 to TRBJ2-7; D not resolved. There are 12 residues in the CDR3. Deletions cut 2 bases from V and 1 base from J, with 3 bases between. Germline values: CDR1 SGHAT, CDR2 FQNNGV. CDR3 loop: CASSLSSYEQYF. The CDR3, as DNA: TGTGCCAGCAGCTTATCTTCCTACGAGCAGTACTTC.

The sample holds one count of this clone. This chain uses TRBV7-9 with TRBJ1-2; weak D call: TRBD1 (5 bases). The CDR3 runs to 13 residues. Germline loops: CDR1 SEHNR, CDR2 FQNEAQ (reference sequence). Deletions cut 1 base from V and 7 bases from J, with 10 bases between. CDR3 loop: CASSLVSGFGYTF. In nucleotides, the CDR3 is TGTGCCAGCAGCTTAGTGTCAGGGTTTGGCTACACCTTC.

CDR3 sequence: CSVEDRETQYF. DNA of the CDR3: TGCAGCGTTGAAGACCGGGAGACCCAGTACTTC. The chain combines TRBV29-1 with TRBJ2-5; D is unclear. The CDR3 consists of 11 residues. The V gene's germline CDR1 is SQVTM and CDR2 ANQGSEA. V was cut by 0 bases and J by 5 bases, with 4 bases left in between.

CDR3 region: CASSLEVANEKLFF. Written as DNA, the CDR3 is TGCGCCAGCAGCCTCGAGGTAGCTAATGAAAAACTGTTTTTT. This chain links TRBV5-1 with TRBJ1-4; no clear D. V lost 4 bases to trimming and J lost 3 bases, with 10 bases between them. The germline CDR1 and CDR2 sequences are SGHRS and YFSETQ. The CDR3 has 14 amino acids.

V usage is TRBV6-6 and J usage is TRBJ2-7; D might be TRBD1 (6 bases). The germline V gene has CDR1 MNHNY and CDR2 SVGAGI (reference sequence). The V end was cut by 2 bases, the J end by 1 base, with 9 bases between. The length of the CDR3 is 14 residues. This CDR3 is CASSYRDKSYEQYF. The DNA for the CDR3 is TGTGCCAGCAGTTACCGGGACAAATCCTACGAGCAGTACTTC.

The rearrangement links TRBV18 to TRBJ2-7, with 8 positions matching TRBD1. CDR1 and CDR2 (germline): KGHSH, LQKENI. The CDR3 is 14 amino acids. Trimming took 3 bases from V and 6 from J; bases not matched to a gene: 7. As DNA, the CDR3 is TGTGCCAGCTCACCGGGGACAGGTCGGAGCGAGCAGTACTTC. Translating gives CASSPGTGRSEQYF.